These 5 T cell receptor beta chains came from one sample sequenced in a study of OX40 agonist ivuxolimab in advanced cancers. This table comes from immunoSEQ multiplex PCR, and its TCRdb copy is limited to in-frame clones, with some not included. Among under 9,500 clones listed, about 88% were seen once. The material sequenced was CD4+ or CD8+ T cells sorted from blood, taken in a trial of the OX40 agonist ivuxolimab. All receptors derive from an adult with an advanced solid tumor such as melanoma, head and neck, liver or kidney cancer.

This clone showed up just once. The chain has TRBV30 and TRBJ1-2; unclear D gene. This CDR3 has 11 residues. The germline CDR1 and CDR2 sequences are GTSNPN and SVGIG (reference sequence). Trimming removed 4 bases at V and 6 bases at J, with 9 bases between. Written as DNA, the CDR3 is TGTGCCTGGACAGCGGGGAATGGCTACACCTTC. The encoded protein is CAWTAGNGYTF. Full variable domain (remainder filled in from reference TRBV30 and TRBJ1-2): SQTIHQWPATLVQPVGSPLSLECTVEGTSNPNLYWYRQAAGRGLQLLFYSVGIGQISSEVPQNLSASRPQDRQFILSSKKLLLSDSGFYLCAWTAGNGYTFGSGTRLTVV.

J is TRBJ2-2 and V is TRBV28; D might be TRBD1 (5 bases). V dropped 1 base and J dropped 1 base, with 13 bases sitting between them. The CDR3 length is 17 residues. CDR1 and CDR2 (germline): MDHEN, SYDVKM. The chain's CDR3 is CASSLYSTQGNTGELFF. The CDR3 DNA reads as TGTGCCAGCAGTTTATACTCTACGCAGGGGAACACCGGGGAGCTGTTTTTT.

The chain joins TRBV10-2 to TRBJ2-7, with 16 bases identical to TRBD2. Germline loops: CDR1 WSHSY, CDR2 SAAADI. This CDR3 comprises 16 residues. Trimming removed 7 bases from V and 3 bases from J; junction bases left unmatched: 6. The CDR3 DNA is TGCGCCAGCATGGGACTAGCGGGGGGGCCGGGCTACGAGCAGTACTTC. It encodes CASMGLAGGPGYEQYF.

DNA for the CDR3: TGTGCCAGCAGCGTAGAGCGGGGAATCAAACTGTTTTTT. Translation gives CASSVERGIKLFF. The V gene is TRBV9, the J gene TRBJ1-4; unclear D gene. This CDR3 has 13 amino acids. Germline values: CDR1 SGDLS, CDR2 YYNGEE. V was shortened by 0 bases and J by 11 bases, with 11 bases between the two germline ends.

The chain joins TRBV19 to TRBJ1-2; D call uncertain. V was cut by 6 bases and J by 8 bases, with 10 bases left in between. Germline CDR1 reads LNHDA; CDR2 reads SQIVND (reference sequence). This CDR3 has 11 amino acids. In nucleotides, the CDR3 is TGTGCCAGTAGACAGCTGTGGGGCTACACCTTC. This encodes CASRQLWGYTF.